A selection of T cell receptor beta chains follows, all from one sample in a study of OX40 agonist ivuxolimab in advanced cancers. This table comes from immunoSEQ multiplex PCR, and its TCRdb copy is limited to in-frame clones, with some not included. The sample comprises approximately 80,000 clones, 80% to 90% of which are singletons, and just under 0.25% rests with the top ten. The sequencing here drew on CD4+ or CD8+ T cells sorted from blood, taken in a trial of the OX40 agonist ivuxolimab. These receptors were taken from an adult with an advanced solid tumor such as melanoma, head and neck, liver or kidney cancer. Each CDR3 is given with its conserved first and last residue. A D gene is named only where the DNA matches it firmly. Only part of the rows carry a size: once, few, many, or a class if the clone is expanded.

CASSLASSRGSYNEQFF | TGTGCCAGCAGCTTAGCGTCTTCTCGCGGCTCCTACAATGAGCAGTTCTTC | - | TRBV7-2 | - | TRBJ2-1
CASSATLGGGEQFF | TGTGCCAGCAGCGCTACCCTGGGGGGGGGTGAGCAGTTCTTC | once | TRBV9 | TRBD2 | TRBJ2-1
CATSGGSYNEQFF | TGCGCCACCAGCGGGGGGTCCTACAATGAGCAGTTCTTC | - | TRBV10-2 | TRBD2 | TRBJ2-1
CASSFLSFRYIGELFF | TGTGCCAGCAGTTTTTTGAGTTTCCGGTATATCGGGGAGCTGTTTTTT | few | TRBV28 | - | TRBJ2-2
CAIRQGLSNQPQHF | TGTGCCATCAGACAGGGCCTTAGCAATCAGCCCCAGCATTTT | - | TRBV10-3 | - | TRBJ1-5
CASSFGQETGFTF | TGTGCCAGCAGCTTTGGGCAGGAAACGGGCTTCACCTTC | - | TRBV7-9 | - | TRBJ1-2
CAAQGPTYEQYF | TGCGCCGCCCAGGGGCCGACCTACGAGCAGTACTTC | - | TRBV10-2 | - | TRBJ2-7
CAISGMDEQYF | TGTGCCATCAGTGGCATGGACGAGCAGTACTTC | few | TRBV10-3 | - | TRBJ2-7
CASSRASNTEAFF | TGCGCCAGCAGCCGGGCCTCGAACACTGAAGCTTTCTTT | - | TRBV5-1 | - | TRBJ1-1
CASSLLAGYSYEQYF | TGCGCCAGCAGCTTGCTAGCGGGATACTCCTACGAGCAGTACTTC | - | TRBV5-1 | TRBD2 | TRBJ2-7